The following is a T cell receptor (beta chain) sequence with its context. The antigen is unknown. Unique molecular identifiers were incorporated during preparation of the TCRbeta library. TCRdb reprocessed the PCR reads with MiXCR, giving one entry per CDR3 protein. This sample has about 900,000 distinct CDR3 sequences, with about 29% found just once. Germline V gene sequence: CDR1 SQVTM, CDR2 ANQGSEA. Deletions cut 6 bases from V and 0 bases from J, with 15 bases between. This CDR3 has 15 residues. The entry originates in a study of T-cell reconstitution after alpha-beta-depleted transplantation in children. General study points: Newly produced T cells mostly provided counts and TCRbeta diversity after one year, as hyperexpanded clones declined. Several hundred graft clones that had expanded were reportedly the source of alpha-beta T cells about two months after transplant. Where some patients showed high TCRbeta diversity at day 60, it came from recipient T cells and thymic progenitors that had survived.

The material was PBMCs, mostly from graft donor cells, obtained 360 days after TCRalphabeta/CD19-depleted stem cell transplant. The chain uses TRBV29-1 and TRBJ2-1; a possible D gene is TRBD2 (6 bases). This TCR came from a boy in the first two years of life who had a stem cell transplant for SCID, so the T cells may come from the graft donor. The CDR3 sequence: CSVRTTFSSYNEQFF. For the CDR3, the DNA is TGCAGCGTCCGGACTACCTTTAGCTCCTACAATGAGCAGTTCTTC.